This note documents a single T cell receptor (beta chain) sequence. Data came from immunoSEQ multiplex PCR; TCRdb stores just in-frame clones and leaves some out. The sample holds hundreds of thousands of clones, 70% to 90% seen once. This sample is drawn from a study of blood T cell repertoires in COVID-19. Overall study: Italy, Spain and the United States were the sources of the convalescent and acute COVID-19 samples. In each case, the material was cDNA or gDNA derived from T cells, B-cell-depleted T cells, or PBMCs.

The V gene end was trimmed by 0 bases and the J gene end by 15 bases; junction bases not matched to a gene: 6. The CDR3 has 14 residues. CDR1 LGHDT and CDR2 YNNKEL come from the germline V gene (reference sequence). This sequence joins TRBV3-1 (or the pseudogene TRBV3-2) and TRBJ1-6; 9 positions match TRBD1. The receptor was isolated from a woman aged 40 to 50 with acute COVID-19. Sequencing was performed on PBMCs or T cells enriched from blood (not recorded which). In DNA form, the CDR3 reads TGTGCCAGCAGCCAAGATCCGGACAGGGGTAGCCTCCACTTT. Protein: CASSQDPDRGSLHF.